Included here is one TCR beta chain sequence, with context. The antigen is not known. These data originate in a study of Ad26.COV2.S vaccination and SARS-CoV-2 variants. Libraries were prepared by immunoSEQ multiplex PCR; TCRdb keeps only in-frame clonotypes and omits some of them. The sample comprises roughly 700,000 clones, roughly 90% of which are singletons, and about 1.5% rests with the top ten. Overall study findings and caveats: The TCR-based breadth and depth measures might underestimate overall T cell responses.

Sample treatment: roughly 19 received Ad26.COV2.S at low or high dose, single or two shots; 5 received placebo; per-sample allocation not given. The samples date from day 63 after the first vaccine or placebo injection. This CDR3 region has 15 residues. The ends lost 2 bases at V and 2 bases at J; junction bases unmatched: 3. Germline lookup yields CDR1 MNHNS and CDR2 SASEGT. This receptor was obtained from a person aged 18-60 years who received the Ad26.COV2.S COVID-19 vaccine or a placebo. The chain links TRBV6-1 to TRBJ2-3, with 8 nucleotides matching TRBD2. The material sequenced was peripheral blood, taken in a trial of Ad26.COV2.S vaccine versus placebo. The CDR3 sequence: CASSELAGNTDTQYF. For the CDR3, the DNA is TGTGCCAGCAGTGAACTAGCGGGCAACACAGATACGCAGTATTTT.